This is a list of T cell receptor beta chains from one sample in a study of blood T cell repertoires in COVID-19. This table comes from immunoSEQ multiplex PCR, and its TCRdb copy is limited to in-frame clones, with some not included. The table shows approximately 360,000 clones, with nearly 90% occurring only once. The sequenced material came from peripheral blood. These TCRs come from a man aged 18-30 years with active or convalescent COVID-19. CDR3s include the opening cysteine and the closing phenylalanine or tryptophan. A D gene is named only where the DNA matches it firmly. Clone size is stated in some rows and not others, as once, few, many or a class when expanded.

J | D | size | V | CDR3 | DNA
TRBJ1-1 | - | - | TRBV5-1 | CASSEYQGNTEAFF | TGCGCCAGCAGCGAATATCAGGGGAACACTGAAGCTTTCTTT
TRBJ2-3 | TRBD2 | - | TRBV3-1/TRBV3-2 | CASSQDSSGGANTDTQYF | TGTGCCAGCAGCCAAGATAGTAGCGGGGGGGCAAACACAGATACGCAGTATTTT
TRBJ1-1 | - | - | TRBV19 | CASSIGVTHTEAFF | TGTGCCAGTAGTATAGGAGTAACTCACACTGAAGCTTTCTTT
TRBJ1-3 | - | - | TRBV6-5 | CASSYLSGSGNTIYF | TGTGCCAGCAGTTACCTTTCCGGCTCTGGAAACACCATATATTTT
TRBJ1-2 | - | - | TRBV27 | CASSLIPPRRGGYTF | TGTGCCAGCAGTTTAATTCCCCCCCGCCGCGGAGGCTACACCTTC
TRBJ2-7 | - | - | TRBV3-1/TRBV3-2 | CASSQDSTADSRSYEQYF | TGTGCCAGCAGCCAAGATTCCACCGCCGACAGCCGTTCCTACGAGCAGTACTTC
TRBJ2-3 | TRBD2 | - | TRBV27 | CASSLGLVSTDTQYF | TGTGCCAGCAGTTTAGGACTAGTAAGCACAGATACGCAGTATTTT
TRBJ2-5 | - | - | TRBV11-1 | CASSLGGRIEETQYF | TGTGCCAGCAGCTTAGGGGGGCGAATAGAAGAGACCCAGTACTTC
TRBJ2-1 | - | - | TRBV11-2 | CASSLAVGRGSYNEQFF | TGTGCCAGCAGCTTAGCTGTGGGGCGGGGTTCCTACAATGAGCAGTTCTTC
TRBJ2-7 | - | - | TRBV7-9 | CAPTGGERSYEQYF | TGTGCCCCCACAGGGGGGGAAAGATCCTACGAGCAGTACTTC
TRBJ2-3 | TRBD2 | - | TRBV5-1 | CASSLAPGGPGDTQYF | TGCGCCAGCAGCTTGGCACCGGGGGGGCCGGGGGATACGCAGTATTTT
TRBJ2-2 | TRBD1 | - | TRBV4-1 | CASSARGQDYTGELFF | TGCGCCAGCAGCGCCAGGGGACAGGACTACACCGGGGAGCTGTTTTTT
TRBJ1-5 | TRBD1 | - | TRBV7-6 | CASSFGQGNQPQHF | TGTGCCAGCAGCTTTGGACAGGGAAATCAGCCCCAGCATTTT
TRBJ2-7 | TRBD1 | - | TRBV5-8 | CASSFRDRYYEQYF | TGTGCCAGCAGTTTCCGGGACAGGTACTACGAGCAGTACTTC
TRBJ2-4 | TRBD1 | - | TRBV4-3 | CASSRGQGINIQYF | TGCGCCAGCAGCCGGGGACAGGGCATAAACATTCAGTACTTC
TRBJ2-5 | TRBD2 | - | TRBV11-2 | CASSLSGTTQETQYF | TGTGCCAGCAGCTTATCCGGGACTACACAAGAGACCCAGTACTTC
TRBJ1-5 | - | - | TRBV19 | CASSFRALDRNQPQHF | TGTGCCAGTAGTTTCAGGGCCCTTGACCGCAATCAGCCCCAGCATTTT
TRBJ2-7 | TRBD1 | - | TRBV7-9 | CASSLADRGYEQYF | TGTGCCAGCAGCTTAGCCGACAGGGGGTACGAGCAGTACTTC
TRBJ2-3 | - | - | TRBV21-1 | CASSTKIGTKTDTQYF | TGTGCCAGCAGCACAAAAATAGGGACTAAAACAGATACGCAGTATTTT
TRBJ2-7 | TRBD1 | - | TRBV29-1 | CSVLIRTGSYEQYF | TGCAGCGTCCTTATAAGGACAGGTTCCTACGAGCAGTACTTC
TRBJ1-6 | - | - | TRBV4-2 | CASSLSRQRLNSPLHF | TGTGCCAGCAGCCTAAGCAGGCAGCGGCTTAATTCACCCCTCCACTTT
TRBJ2-7 | - | - | TRBV6-5 | CASSYSGQGTYEQYF | TGTGCCAGCAGTTACTCTGGTCAGGGAACCTACGAGCAGTACTTC
TRBJ2-5 | TRBD2 | - | TRBV2 | CASTGGVAGRTQETQYF | TGTGCCAGCACCGGAGGGGTAGCGGGGCGGACACAAGAGACCCAGTACTTC
TRBJ1-4 | - | - | TRBV5-5 | CASSYRSEKLFF | TGTGCCAGCAGTTACAGGAGCGAAAAACTGTTTTTT
TRBJ2-5 | TRBD1 | - | TRBV30 | CAWSQGALRETQYF | TGTGCCTGGAGCCAGGGGGCTCTTAGAGAGACCCAGTACTTC
TRBJ2-6 | TRBD1 | - | TRBV18 | CASSAPGQGAGANVLTF | TGTGCCAGCTCAGCTCCGGGACAGGGGGCTGGGGCCAACGTCCTGACTTTC
TRBJ1-4 | - | - | TRBV7-9 | CASRPRTGGANEKLFF | TGTGCCAGCAGACCGCGGACGGGAGGAGCTAATGAAAAACTGTTTTTT
TRBJ1-1 | TRBD1 | - | TRBV3-1/TRBV3-2 | CASSQDNRGGEAFF | TGTGCCAGCAGCCAAGACAACAGGGGAGGCGAAGCTTTCTTT
TRBJ1-1 | TRBD1 | - | TRBV28 | CASRRQGRNTEAFF | TGTGCCAGCCGGAGACAGGGTAGGAACACTGAAGCTTTCTTT
TRBJ2-1 | - | - | TRBV2 | CASRAEGFDEQFF | TGTGCCAGCAGAGCGGAGGGGTTCGATGAGCAGTTCTTC
TRBJ1-2 | - | - | TRBV5-6 | CASSLSGVGYGYTF | TGTGCCAGCAGCTTGTCAGGGGTCGGCTATGGCTACACCTTC
TRBJ2-3 | TRBD2 | once | TRBV2 | CADQKGLGEDTQYF | TGTGCAGATCAAAAGGGACTAGGGGAAGATACGCAGTATTTT
TRBJ1-5 | TRBD1 | - | TRBV19 | CASSIVGQGDQPQHF | TGTGCCAGTAGTATAGTCGGACAGGGGGATCAGCCCCAGCATTTT
TRBJ2-1 | TRBD2 | - | TRBV19 | CASSIVGLAGNNEQFF | TGTGCCAGTAGTATAGTTGGACTAGCGGGGAACAATGAGCAGTTCTTC
TRBJ2-7 | TRBD1 | - | TRBV9 | CASSTHRDSTYEQYF | TGTGCCAGCAGCACTCACCGGGACAGCACCTACGAGCAGTACTTC
TRBJ1-5 | - | - | TRBV7-6 | CASSLGGERVNQPQHF | TGTGCCAGCAGCTTAGGCGGGGAGAGGGTCAATCAGCCCCAGCATTTT
TRBJ1-2 | TRBD1 | - | TRBV6-2/TRBV6-3 | CASSYSKKQGIKRDGYTF | TGTGCCAGCAGTTACTCTAAGAAACAGGGGATAAAGAGAGATGGCTACACCTTC